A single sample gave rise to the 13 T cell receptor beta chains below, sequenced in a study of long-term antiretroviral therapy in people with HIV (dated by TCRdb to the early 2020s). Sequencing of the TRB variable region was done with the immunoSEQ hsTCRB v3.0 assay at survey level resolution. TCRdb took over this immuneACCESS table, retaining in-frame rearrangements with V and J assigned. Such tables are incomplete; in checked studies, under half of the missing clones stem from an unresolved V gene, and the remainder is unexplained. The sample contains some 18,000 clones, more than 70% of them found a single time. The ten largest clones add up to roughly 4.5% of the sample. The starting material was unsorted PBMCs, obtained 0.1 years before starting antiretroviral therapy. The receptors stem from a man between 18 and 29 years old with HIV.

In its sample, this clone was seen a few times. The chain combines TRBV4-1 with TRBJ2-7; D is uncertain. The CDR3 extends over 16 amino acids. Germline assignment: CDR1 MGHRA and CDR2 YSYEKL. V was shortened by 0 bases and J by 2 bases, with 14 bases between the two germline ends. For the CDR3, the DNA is TGCGCCAGCAGCCAAGACAAAGGGTCGGTAGCCTACGAGCAGTACTTC. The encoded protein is CASSQDKGSVAYEQYF.

CDR3 residues: CASSWARGVSNTQYF. CDR3 sequence (DNA): TGCGCCAGCAGCTGGGCGAGGGGAGTTTCAAATACGCAGTATTTT. V is TRBV5-1 and J is TRBJ2-3; D possibly matches TRBD1 or TRBD2 (5 bases each). Germline CDR1 reads SGHRS; CDR2 reads YFSETQ. Trimming took 3 bases from V and 7 from J, leaving 18 bases between them. The CDR3 is 15 amino acids.

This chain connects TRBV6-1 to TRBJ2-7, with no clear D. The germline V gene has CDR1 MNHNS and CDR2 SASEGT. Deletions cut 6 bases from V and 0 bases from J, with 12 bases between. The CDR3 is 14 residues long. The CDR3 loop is CASRAGAFSYEQYF. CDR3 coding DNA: TGTGCCAGCAGGGCAGGCGCCTTCTCCTACGAGCAGTACTTC.

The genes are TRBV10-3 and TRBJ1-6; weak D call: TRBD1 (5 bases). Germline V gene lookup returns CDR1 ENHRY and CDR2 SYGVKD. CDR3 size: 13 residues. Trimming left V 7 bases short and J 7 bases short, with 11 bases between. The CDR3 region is CAITRDQNSPLHF. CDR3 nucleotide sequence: TGTGCCATCACCCGGGACCAGAATTCACCCCTCCACTTT.

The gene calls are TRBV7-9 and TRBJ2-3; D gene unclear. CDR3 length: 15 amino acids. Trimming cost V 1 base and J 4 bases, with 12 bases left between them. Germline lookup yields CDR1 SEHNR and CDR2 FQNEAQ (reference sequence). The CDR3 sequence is CASSLDADSSDTQYF. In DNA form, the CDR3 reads TGTGCCAGCAGCTTAGACGCAGACTCATCAGATACGCAGTATTTT.

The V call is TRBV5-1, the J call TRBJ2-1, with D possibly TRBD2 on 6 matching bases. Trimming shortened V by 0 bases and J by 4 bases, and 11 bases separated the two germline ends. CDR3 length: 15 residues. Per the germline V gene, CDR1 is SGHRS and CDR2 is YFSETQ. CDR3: CASSLAGDLYNEQFF. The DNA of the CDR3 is TGCGCCAGCAGCTTGGCCGGGGACTTATACAATGAGCAGTTCTTC.

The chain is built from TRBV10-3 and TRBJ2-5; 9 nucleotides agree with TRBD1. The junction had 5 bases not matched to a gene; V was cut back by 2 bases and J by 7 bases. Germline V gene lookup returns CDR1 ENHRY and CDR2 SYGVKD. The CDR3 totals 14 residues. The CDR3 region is CAISEPGQGVTQYF. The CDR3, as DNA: TGTGCCATCAGTGAGCCGGGACAGGGTGTGACCCAGTACTTC.

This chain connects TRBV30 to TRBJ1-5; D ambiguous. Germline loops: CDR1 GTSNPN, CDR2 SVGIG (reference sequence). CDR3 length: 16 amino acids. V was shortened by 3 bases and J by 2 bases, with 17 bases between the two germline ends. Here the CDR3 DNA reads TGTGCCTGGAGGAGAGGCGGGTCCTGGGGCAATCAGCCCCAGCATTTT. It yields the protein CAWRRGGSWGNQPQHF.

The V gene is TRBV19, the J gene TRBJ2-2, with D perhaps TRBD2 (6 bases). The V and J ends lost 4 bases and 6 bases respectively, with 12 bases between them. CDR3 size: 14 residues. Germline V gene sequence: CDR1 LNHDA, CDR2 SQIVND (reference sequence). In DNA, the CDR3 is TGTGCCAGTAGTAGGGGACTGGATTCCGGGGAGCTGTTTTTT. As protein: CASSRGLDSGELFF.

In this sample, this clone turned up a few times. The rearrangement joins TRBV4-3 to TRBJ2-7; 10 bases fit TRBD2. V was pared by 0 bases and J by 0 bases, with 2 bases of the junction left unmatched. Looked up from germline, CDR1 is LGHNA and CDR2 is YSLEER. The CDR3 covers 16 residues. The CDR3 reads CASSQDTSGDSYEQYF. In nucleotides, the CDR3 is TGCGCCAGCAGCCAAGATACTAGCGGGGACTCCTACGAGCAGTACTTC.

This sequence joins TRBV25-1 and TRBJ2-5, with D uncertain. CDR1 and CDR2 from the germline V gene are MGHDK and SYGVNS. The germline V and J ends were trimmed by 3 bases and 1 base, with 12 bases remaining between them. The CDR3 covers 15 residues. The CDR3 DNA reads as TGTGCCAGCAGTGATGGTCGGGTTCTCCAAGAGACCCAGTACTTC. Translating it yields CASSDGRVLQETQYF.

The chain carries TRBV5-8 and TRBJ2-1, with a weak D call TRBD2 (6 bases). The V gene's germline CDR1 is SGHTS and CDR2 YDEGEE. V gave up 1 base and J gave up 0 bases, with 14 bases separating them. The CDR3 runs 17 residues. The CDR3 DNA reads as TGTGCCAGCAGCTTGAGATGGCGGGGCAGCTCCTACAATGAGCAGTTCTTC. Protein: CASSLRWRGSSYNEQFF.

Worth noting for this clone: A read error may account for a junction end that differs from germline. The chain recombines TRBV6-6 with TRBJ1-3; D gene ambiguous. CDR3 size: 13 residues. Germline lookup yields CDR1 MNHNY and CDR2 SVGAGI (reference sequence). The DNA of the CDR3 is TGTGCCAGCTGGGTGGGTGGTGGAGACACCATATATTTT. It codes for CASWVGGGDTIYF.